These 10 T cell receptor beta chains were all obtained from the same sample, sequenced in a study of vaccination effects on CD4 cells after COVID-19. Their antigens remain unidentified. Only in-frame clones appear in the TCRdb table, and some are missing; sequencing was by immunoSEQ multiplex PCR. The sample carries around 30,000 clones, about 66% recorded once. Expansion with viral peptide pools was applied to antigen-specific CD4+ T cells by the ViraFEST assay prior to sequencing. Around day 10 of culture, CD4+ T cells were separated out. Sequenced here: CD4+ T cells from PBMCs cultured with HCoV-229E spike peptides, sampled before COVID-19 vaccination. All receptors derive from a human donor who received a COVID-19 vaccine.

The chain joins TRBV23-1 to TRBJ2-6; 7 bases align to TRBD1. TRBV23-1 falls under the ORF class, with uncertain function. The CDR3 length is 15 residues. V gave up 7 bases and J gave up 0 bases; unmatched junction bases: 3. DNA for the CDR3: TGCGCCAGCACAAGACAGGGCTCTGGGGCCAACGTCCTGACTTTC. It yields the protein CASTRQGSGANVLTF.

This chain uses TRBV7-9 with TRBJ2-3; no reliable D call. Germline V lookup: CDR1 SEHNR, CDR2 FQNEAQ (reference sequence). Trimming removed 2 bases at V and 5 bases at J, with 8 bases between. The length of the CDR3 is 13 residues. CDR3 loop: CASSLSREDTQYF. In nucleotides, the CDR3 is TGTGCCAGCAGCTTATCAAGGGAAGATACGCAGTATTTT. Based on the CDR3 plus reference TRBV7-9 and TRBJ2-3, the full variable domain is DTGVSQNPRHKITKRGQNVTFRCDPISEHNRLYWYRQTLGQGPEFLTYFQNEAQLEKSRLLSDRFSAERPKGSFSTLEIQRTEQGDSAMYLCASSLSREDTQYFGPGTRLTVL.

This clone was observed once. The rearrangement joins TRBV2 to TRBJ1-2; D is undetermined. V was trimmed by 4 bases and J by 0 bases, leaving 18 bases between them. Germline V gene lookup returns CDR1 SNHLY and CDR2 FYNNEI. The CDR3 is 17 amino acids. Here the CDR3 DNA reads TGTGCCAGCAGTGCGACCCGAGGCGGACCCTCTAACTATGGCTACACCTTC. Its protein product is CASSATRGGPSNYGYTF.

This chain joins TRBV7-9 and TRBJ1-4; a weak D match, TRBD1 (5 bases). The V gene lost 3 bases and the J gene lost 8 bases, with 13 bases spanning the gap. The CDR3 runs 14 residues. Germline V gene sequence: CDR1 SEHNR, CDR2 FQNEAQ (reference sequence). The CDR3 region has the DNA TGTGCCAGCAGCTTGGGACTATGGGGGGAAAAACTGTTTTTT. This sequence encodes CASSLGLWGEKLFF.

Only a few counts were recorded for this clone. This chain uses TRBV7-2 with TRBJ2-7; 14 bases are shared with TRBD2. V was pared by 5 bases and J by 6 bases, with 3 bases of the junction left unmatched. CDR3 length equals 14 residues. The germline gives CDR1 SGHTA, CDR2 FQGNSA. For the CDR3, the DNA is TGTGCCAGCAGCCCCGGACTAGCGGGGGGCGAGCAGTACTTC. Residues: CASSPGLAGGEQYF.

The chain is built from TRBV4-1 and TRBJ2-1, with D perhaps given as TRBD1 or TRBD2 (5 bases each). CDR3 length: 16 amino acids. Trimming took off 0 bases at V and 7 bases at J, with 16 bases between the two ends. The germline V gene encodes CDR1 MGHRA and CDR2 YSYEKL. CDR3 sequence reads: CASSQEWGYSRNEQFF. In DNA form, the CDR3 reads TGCGCCAGCAGCCAAGAATGGGGGTATAGTAGAAATGAGCAGTTCTTC.

The chain is built from TRBV2 and TRBJ1-2; maybe TRBD1 (6 bases). Deletions cut 2 bases from V and 4 bases from J, with 8 bases between. The germline V gene encodes CDR1 SNHLY and CDR2 FYNNEI. The CDR3 is 13 residues long. CDR3 sequence: CASSEQGTYGYTF. The CDR3 DNA is TGTGCCAGCAGTGAACAGGGGACCTATGGCTACACCTTC.

The chain has TRBV6-1 and TRBJ2-7; perhaps D is TRBD1 or TRBD2 (5 bases each). The germline V gene encodes CDR1 MNHNS and CDR2 SASEGT. Trimming took off 0 bases at V and 2 bases at J, with 14 bases between the two ends. The CDR3 spans 16 residues. The CDR3 loop is CASSEAGAEATYEQYF. The CDR3 region has the DNA TGTGCCAGCAGTGAAGCAGGGGCGGAGGCGACCTACGAGCAGTACTTC.

The CDR3 coding sequence is TGTGCCAGTAGCGCGAGGGACAGCCGACCCTACGAGCAGTACTTC. It translates to CASSARDSRPYEQYF. The chain joins TRBV19 to TRBJ2-7, with 7 positions matching TRBD1. Germline V lookup: CDR1 LNHDA, CDR2 SQIVND (reference sequence). V lost 6 bases and J lost 2; bases outside the gene matches: 10. The CDR3 consists of 15 residues.

The chain joins TRBV5-8 to TRBJ1-2, with 11 nucleotides matching TRBD1. Unmatched junction bases numbered 4, after V lost 3 bases and J lost 6 bases. Germline V CDR1 and CDR2: SGHTS, YDEGEE. CDR3 length: 14 amino acids. The chain's CDR3 is CASSSRTGGNGYTF. The DNA for the CDR3 is TGTGCCAGCAGCTCACGGACAGGGGGCAATGGCTACACCTTC. Complete variable domain (other parts from reference TRBV5-8 and TRBJ1-2): EAGVTQSPTHLIKTRGQQATLRCSPISGHTSVYWYQQALGLGLQFLLWYDEGEERNRGNFPPRFSGRQFPNYSSELNVNALELEDSALYLCASSSRTGGNGYTFGSGTRLTVV.